The 32 T cell receptor beta chains given below trace back to one sample, sequenced in a study of blood T cell repertoires in COVID-19. Generated by immunoSEQ multiplex PCR, the TCRdb table keeps only in-frame clones and is missing some. The sample records approximately 300,000 clones, around 92% being singletons. Sequencing used PBMCs or T cells enriched from blood (not recorded which). The receptor set was obtained from a young woman who had recovered from COVID-19.

This sequence joins TRBV10-3 and TRBJ2-1, with D perhaps TRBD2 (5 bases). V was clipped by 8 bases and J by 8 bases, with 16 bases between them. The CDR3 is 13 residues long. The germline gives CDR1 ENHRY, CDR2 SYGVKD. CDR3 nucleotide sequence: TGTGCCATCCGCCCGGGAATTGGTGATGAGCAGTTCTTC. It translates to CAIRPGIGDEQFF.

This chain joins TRBV6-5 and TRBJ1-1; 7 nucleotides agree with TRBD1. CDR3 length: 15 residues. Germline trimming cut 0 bases from V and 7 bases from J; bases unmatched to any gene: 8. Per germline, CDR1 MNHEY and CDR2 SVGAGI. CDR3 amino acids: CASSYSVTGMDEAFF. CDR3 sequence (DNA): TGTGCCAGCAGTTACTCCGTGACAGGGATGGATGAAGCTTTCTTT.

The chain couples TRBV5-4 to TRBJ2-1, with D possibly TRBD1 on 5 matching bases. Germline assignment: CDR1 SGHNT and CDR2 YYREEE (reference sequence). V lost 4 bases and J 0 bases, leaving 11 bases between the germline ends. This CDR3 comprises 15 residues. The CDR3 DNA is TGTGCCAGCAGCCTCTATAGGGGCTCCTACAATGAGCAGTTCTTC. Protein: CASSLYRGSYNEQFF.

The chain joins TRBV10-3 to TRBJ2-7, with D perhaps matching TRBD1 (6 bases). The CDR3 contains 12 residues. With 9 bases removed from V and 1 base from J, the gap between germline ends came to 10 bases. The germline V gene encodes CDR1 ENHRY and CDR2 SYGVKD. The CDR3 DNA reads as TGTGCCATTTTGGACAGTTCCTACGAGCAGTACTTC. Translating it yields CAILDSSYEQYF.

The chain combines TRBV6-5 with TRBJ1-1, with D hard to call. CDR3 length: 14 amino acids. Looked up from germline, CDR1 is MNHEY and CDR2 is SVGAGI. The ends were cut back, 6 bases at V and 5 bases at J, with 16 bases in the middle. In nucleotides, the CDR3 is TGTGCCAGCAGCGGCCCGGGCAGGAGGACTGAAGCTTTCTTT. This gives the protein CASSGPGRRTEAFF.

Remarks on this clone: This same CDR3 is encoded by further DNA sequences in the sample. This sequence joins TRBV5-6 and TRBJ2-7, with D unresolved. Germline assignment: CDR1 SGHDT and CDR2 YYEEEE. V lost 4 bases and J lost 3, with 5 bases in between. The CDR3 length is 11 residues. The DNA of the CDR3 is TGTGCCAGCAGCCTTAACTACGAGCAGTACTTC. Translated, it gives CASSLNYEQYF.

The rearrangement joins TRBV10-1 to TRBJ1-1, with TRBD1 matching 7 bases. The CDR3 is 16 amino acids. CDR1 and CDR2 (germline): WNHNN, SYGVQD (reference sequence). The trim removed 3 bases at V and 3 bases at J, leaving 10 bases unmatched. The CDR3 reads CASSDSGGMGDTEAFF. CDR3 coding DNA: TGCGCCAGCAGTGATTCAGGGGGTATGGGGGACACTGAAGCTTTCTTT.

The chain combines TRBV19 with TRBJ2-3, with D possibly matching TRBD2 (5 bases). The CDR3 contains 14 residues. Trimming took off 8 bases at V and 0 bases at J, with 12 bases between the two ends. Germline CDR1 and CDR2: LNHDA and SQIVND (reference sequence). The CDR3 coding sequence is TGTGCCAGTTGGTCGAGGGTCAGCACAGATACGCAGTATTTT. Translation: CASWSRVSTDTQYF.

The V call is TRBV11-3, the J call TRBJ2-1; weak D call: TRBD1 (6 bases). The length of the CDR3 is 17 residues. Germline V CDR1 and CDR2: SGHNT, YENEEA. Trimming removed 1 base at V and 3 bases at J, with 16 bases between. The CDR3 sequence: CASSLGPGDTGYNEQFF. In DNA, the CDR3 is TGTGCCAGCAGCTTAGGACCAGGGGACACAGGCTACAATGAGCAGTTCTTC.

This chain joins TRBV6-2 or TRBV6-3 and TRBJ1-1, with a possible D match to TRBD1 (6 bases). Looked up from germline, CDR1 is MNHEY and CDR2 is SVGEGT. V lost 2 bases to trimming and J lost 5 bases, with 15 bases between them. The CDR3 has 15 residues. CDR3 region: CASSYPGDRGTEAFF. The CDR3 coding sequence is TGTGCCAGCAGTTACCCAGGGGACCGTGGTACTGAAGCTTTCTTT.

The chain recombines TRBV28 with TRBJ1-5; 11 bases are shared with TRBD1. The germline CDR1 and CDR2 sequences are MDHEN and SYDVKM. The CDR3 has 16 residues. J was trimmed by 6 bases and V by 5 bases; bases with no gene match: 9. The CDR3 DNA sequence: TGTGCCAGCAGTAACCTCGGGACAGGGGGGCTTCAGCCCCAGCATTTT. Amino acids: CASSNLGTGGLQPQHF. Filled out from reference TRBV28 and TRBJ1-5, the complete variable domain reads DVKVTQSSRYLVKRTGEKVFLECVQDMDHENMFWYRQDPGLGLRLIYFSYDVKMKEKGDIPEGYSVSREKKERFSLILESASTNQTSMYLCASSNLGTGGLQPQHFGDGTRLSIL.

This clone was seen once. The rearrangement joins TRBV5-1 to TRBJ2-3, with 9 bases that match TRBD2. Germline V lookup: CDR1 SGHRS, CDR2 YFSETQ. The CDR3 contains 15 residues. J lost 4 bases, V lost 5 bases, and 8 bases had no gene match. The CDR3 spells CASRSSSGSADTQYF. As DNA, the CDR3 is TGCGCCAGCAGATCCAGTAGCGGGAGTGCAGATACGCAGTATTTT.

The V gene is TRBV19, the J gene TRBJ2-5; D is possibly TRBD1 (6 bases). V was cut by 3 bases and J by 2 bases, with 16 bases left in between. The CDR3 is 16 residues long. Germline V gene data show CDR1 as LNHDA and CDR2 as SQIVND (reference sequence). The CDR3 DNA follows: TGTGCCAGTAGTATGGGGGCGGCAATACGGCAAGAGACCCAGTACTTC. The encoded protein is CASSMGAAIRQETQYF.

This clone is a singleton in its sample. The gene calls are TRBV2 and TRBJ2-1; 14 bases map to TRBD2. This CDR3 is 16 amino acids long. Germline-derived CDR1 and CDR2 are SNHLY and FYNNEI. The trim removed 2 bases at V and 6 bases at J, leaving 3 bases unmatched. CDR3: CASSEPGLAGGNEQFF. The CDR3 DNA is TGTGCCAGCAGTGAACCCGGACTAGCGGGAGGCAATGAGCAGTTCTTC.

The chain couples TRBV3-1 (or the pseudogene TRBV3-2) to TRBJ1-4; D gene uncertain. CDR3 length: 15 residues. The V and J ends lost 3 bases and 3 bases respectively, with 11 bases between them. Looked up from germline, CDR1 is LGHDT and CDR2 is YNNKEL (reference sequence). DNA for the CDR3: TGTGCCAGCAGCCACCCGGGTCGAGCTAATGAAAAACTGTTTTTT. It is translated as CASSHPGRANEKLFF.

V and J are TRBV5-1 and TRBJ2-3; no definite D call. CDR3 length: 14 amino acids. V shed 2 bases and J shed 4 bases, with 11 bases lying between them. Germline-derived CDR1 and CDR2 are SGHRS and YFSETQ. The DNA of the CDR3 is TGCGCCAGCAGCTTAACCAGATATGCAGATACGCAGTATTTT. It specifies CASSLTRYADTQYF.

The V gene is TRBV7-3, the J gene TRBJ2-1; 14 nucleotides line up with TRBD2. V was clipped by 4 bases and J by 6 bases; unmatched bases: 11. This CDR3 spans 18 amino acids. Per the germline V gene, CDR1 is SGHTA and CDR2 is FQGTGA. CDR3: CASSSPPGTSGSANEQFF. The CDR3 DNA reads TGTGCCAGCAGCTCGCCCCCCGGGACTAGCGGGAGCGCCAATGAGCAGTTCTTC. Using reference TRBV7-3 and TRBJ2-1 for the parts outside the CDR3, the full variable domain is GAGVSQTPSNKVTEKGKYVELRCDPISGHTALYWYRQSLGQGPEFLIYFQGTGAADDSGLPNDRFFAVRPEGSVSTLKIQRTERGDSAVYLCASSSPPGTSGSANEQFFGPGTRLTVL.

The rearrangement links TRBV11-2 to TRBJ2-7; 8 positions match TRBD2. Germline CDR1 is SGHAT and CDR2 is FQNNGV. V gave up 5 bases and J gave up 2 bases; unmatched junction bases: 8. The CDR3 covers 15 residues. Here the CDR3 DNA reads TGTGCCAGCAGCCTGACGGGGGGGACAACCTACGAGCAGTACTTC. This sequence encodes CASSLTGGTTYEQYF.

The chain couples TRBV14 to TRBJ2-1; 14 bases map to TRBD2. The CDR3 sequence is 20 residues long. With V trimmed by 4 bases and J by 7 bases, 18 bases remained unmatched. The germline gives CDR1 SGHDN, CDR2 FVKESK. In DNA form, the CDR3 reads TGTGCCAGCAGCCGGCAGTTTCGGACTAGCGGGAGGCCGATGGGGAATGAGCAGTTCTTC. It is translated as CASSRQFRTSGRPMGNEQFF.

Turning to this clone: Sequence at one end of the junction differs from germline and may be a read error. The V and J genes are TRBV29-1 and TRBJ1-4, with D unresolved. Germline CDR1 reads SQVTM; CDR2 reads ANQGSEA. This CDR3 is built from 11 residues. The CDR3 nucleotides read TGCAGCGTTGAAGCACAGTTTATTAGGATTTTT. This encodes CSVEAQFIRIF. Full variable domain (rest looked up from reference TRBV29-1 and TRBJ1-4): SAVISQKPSRDICQRGTSLTIQCQVDSQVTMMFWYRQQPGQSLTLIATANQGSEATYESGFVIDKFPISRPNLTFSTLTVSNMSPEDSSIYLCSVEAQFIRIFGSGTQLSVL.

V is TRBV2 and J is TRBJ1-6, with 8 nucleotides matching TRBD1. Germline CDR1 is SNHLY and CDR2 is FYNNEI. The junction had 3 bases not matched to a gene; V was cut back by 4 bases and J by 4 bases. CDR3 length equals 15 residues. The CDR3 sequence: CASSVGTGYNSPLHF. CDR3 bases: TGTGCCAGCAGTGTCGGGACAGGATATAATTCACCCCTCCACTTT. The full variable domain, completed using reference TRBV2 and TRBJ1-6, is EPEVTQTPSHQVTQMGQEVILRCVPISNHLYFYWYRQILGQKVEFLVSFYNNEISEKSEIFDDQFSVERPDGSNFTLKIRSTKLEDSAMYFCASSVGTGYNSPLHFGNGTRLTVT.

This clone was detected a few times. J is TRBJ2-5 and V is TRBV19; perhaps TRBD1 as D (5 bases). The CDR3 covers 15 residues. CDR1 and CDR2 (germline): LNHDA, SQIVND (reference sequence). V lost 4 bases and J 4 bases, leaving 16 bases between the germline ends. CDR3 coding DNA: TGTGCCAGTAGTAATTACCAGGGTTCCGCAGAGACCCAGTACTTC. Translation: CASSNYQGSAETQYF.

There are a few counts of this clone. The chain combines TRBV6-5 with TRBJ1-4; 8 bases are shared with TRBD1. Trimming cost V 4 bases and J 9 bases; bases outside gene matches: 13. This CDR3 comprises 16 residues. Germline loops: CDR1 MNHEY, CDR2 SVGAGI. As DNA, the CDR3 is TGTGCCAGCAGTTCAGGGAGGACAGGGTCACTCCAAAAACTGTTTTTT. This sequence encodes CASSSGRTGSLQKLFF.

This clone has more than one count but fewer than ten. This chain joins TRBV5-1 and TRBJ1-1, with 7 bases matching TRBD1. Germline values: CDR1 SGHRS, CDR2 YFSETQ. This CDR3 is 14 amino acids long. Trimming removed 3 bases from V and 4 bases from J; junction bases left unmatched: 6. The CDR3 bases are TGCGCCAGCAGCTGGGGACAGACGGTCACTGAAGCTTTCTTT. Protein product: CASSWGQTVTEAFF. Full variable domain (outside the CDR3, taken from reference TRBV5-1 and TRBJ1-1): KAGVTQTPRYLIKTRGQQVTLSCSPISGHRSVSWYQQTPGQGLQFLFEYFSETQRNKGNFPGRFSGRQFSNSRSEMNVSTLELGDSALYLCASSWGQTVTEAFFGQGTRLTVV.

The rearrangement uses TRBV10-1 and TRBJ2-1; D is unclear. Germline-derived CDR1 and CDR2 are WNHNN and SYGVQD (reference sequence). CDR3 length equals 13 residues. V shed 0 bases and J shed 6 bases, with 6 bases lying between them. The CDR3 loop is CASSESASNEQFF. The CDR3 coding sequence is TGCGCCAGCAGTGAGTCGGCCTCCAATGAGCAGTTCTTC.

The V gene is TRBV19, the J gene TRBJ1-1, with TRBD1 as a possible D gene (6 bases). The CDR3 loop spans 13 amino acids. The germline V gene encodes CDR1 LNHDA and CDR2 SQIVND (reference sequence). The V end lost 5 bases, the J end lost 6 bases, and 13 bases lay between the germline ends. The CDR3 coding sequence is TGTGCCAGTAGTTTCCGAGACAGGTCTGAAGCTTTCTTT. It codes for CASSFRDRSEAFF.

The chain combines TRBV2 with TRBJ2-1; TRBD2 matches 8 bases. V shed 6 bases, J shed 0 bases, and the junction held 16 bases outside the gene matches. The CDR3 covers 19 residues. The germline V gene has CDR1 SNHLY and CDR2 FYNNEI. The CDR3 DNA is TGTGCCAGCAGGCCAGAACTAAGCGGGAGACTCTACTCCTACAATGAGCAGTTCTTC. This sequence encodes CASRPELSGRLYSYNEQFF.

The chain couples TRBV15 to TRBJ1-2; no firm D call. Trimming removed 0 bases at V and 3 bases at J, with 17 bases between. This CDR3 region has 17 residues. CDR1 is LNHNV, CDR2 YYDKDF, per germline (reference sequence). The DNA of the CDR3 is TGTGCCACCAGCAGAGATAGCGAGGTGACGGCCTACTATGGCTACACCTTC. Protein: CATSRDSEVTAYYGYTF.

The chain employs TRBV5-5 and TRBJ1-2, with 7 positions matching TRBD1. V shed 4 bases, J shed 8 bases, and the junction held 17 bases outside the gene matches. This CDR3 region has 16 residues. CDR1 SGHKS and CDR2 YYEKEE come from the germline V gene (reference sequence). CDR3 residues: CASSRLDRALDLGYTF. The CDR3, as DNA: TGTGCCAGCAGCCGACTCGACAGGGCCCTGGACCTGGGCTACACCTTC. Supplemented by reference TRBV5-5 and TRBJ1-2, the full variable domain reads DAGVTQSPTHLIKTRGQQVTLRCSPISGHKSVSWYQQVLGQGPQFIFQYYEKEERGRGNFPDRFSARQFPNYSSELNVNALLLGDSALYLCASSRLDRALDLGYTFGSGTRLTVV.

This clone showed up just a few times. The chain uses TRBV5-4 and TRBJ1-2, with D tentatively TRBD1 (5 bases). V was clipped by 0 bases and J by 7 bases, with 16 bases between them. This CDR3 comprises 15 residues. Germline-derived CDR1 and CDR2 are SGHNT and YYREEE (reference sequence). The CDR3 reads CASSLEPGEVRGYTF. CDR3 DNA: TGTGCCAGCAGCTTGGAGCCGGGGGAAGTCCGTGGCTACACCTTC.

The chain employs TRBV4-3 and TRBJ2-1; D possibly corresponds to TRBD2 (5 bases). Germline CDR1 reads LGHNA; CDR2 reads YSLEER. The CDR3 runs 17 residues. Trimming left V 0 bases short and J 0 bases short, with 12 bases between. The CDR3 is CASSQDRTLSSYNEQFF. The DNA of the CDR3 is TGCGCCAGCAGCCAAGATCGGACTCTCAGCTCCTACAATGAGCAGTTCTTC.

The rearrangement joins TRBV7-8 to TRBJ1-6; TRBD1 agrees at 7 bases. Germline assignment: CDR1 SGHVS and CDR2 FQNEAQ. CDR3 length equals 18 residues. The junction had 10 bases not matched to a gene; V was cut back by 2 bases and J by 3 bases. The CDR3 DNA sequence: TGTGCCAGCAGCTTATCATTAACGGGACAGTACTATAATTCACCCCTCCACTTT. The encoded protein is CASSLSLTGQYYNSPLHF.